A selection of T cell receptor beta chains follows, all from one sample in a study of T cell repertoires in cytomegalovirus infection. TCRdb re-derived calls from the reads in MiXCR, one entry per CDR3 protein. The sample has 650,000 to 850,000 distinct CDR3 sequences, 25% to 35% seen once. These receptors have no identified antigens. Sample: cultured CD8+ T cells from PBMCs, taken from culture after CMV antigen stimulation. The receptor source for this set is a human donor in good health (CMV status not recorded). Some clones in this sample may be carry-over from other donors' samples. The CDR3 runs from the conserved cysteine through the conserved F or W. Each record gives: CDR3 DNA, CDR3 protein, V gene, J gene, D gene, clone size. A D gene is named only where the DNA matches it firmly. Clone size is shown for a subset of rows, as once, few, many or a class of expanded clone.

CDR3 DNA: TGTGCCAGCAGCCCCGGGGGGGAAGTCTACACCTTC
CDR3 protein: CASSPGGEVYTF
V gene: TRBV7-9
J gene: TRBJ1-2
D gene: .
clone size: .

CDR3 DNA: TGTGCCAGCAGTGGCCACCGGGACAGCGGTGCCCCTCAATTCCTCAGCTCCTACAATGATCAGTTCTTC
CDR3 protein: CASSGHRDSGAPQFLSSYNDQFF
V gene: TRBV6-6
J gene: TRBJ2-1
D gene: TRBD1
clone size: .

CDR3 DNA: TGTGCCAGCAGTTATGAGGGCCTGTACACTGAAGCTTTCTTT
CDR3 protein: CASSYEGLYTEAFF
V gene: TRBV6-6
J gene: TRBJ1-1
D gene: .
clone size: .

CDR3 DNA: TGTGCCAGCAGCTTAGGACCGGCAGGGGATTCCTATGGCTACACCTTC
CDR3 protein: CASSLGPAGDSYGYTF
V gene: TRBV7-6
J gene: TRBJ1-2
D gene: .
clone size: few

CDR3 DNA: TGTGCCAGCAGCTTAGTCTGGACAGGGATAGGGAATGAGCAGTTCTTC
CDR3 protein: CASSLVWTGIGNEQFF
V gene: TRBV7-9
J gene: TRBJ2-1
D gene: TRBD1
clone size: .

CDR3 DNA: TGTGCCAGCAGCTCTCACACTGGGAGCAATCAGCCCCAGCATTTT
CDR3 protein: CASSSHTGSNQPQHF
V gene: TRBV9
J gene: TRBJ1-5
D gene: .
clone size: many

CDR3 DNA: TGTGCCAGCAGTTACTCGACTCTAGCGGGAGAGACCCAGTACTTC
CDR3 protein: CASSYSTLAGETQYF
V gene: TRBV6-5
J gene: TRBJ2-5
D gene: TRBD2
clone size: few

CDR3 DNA: TGTGCCAGCAGCATGGCGGGTCTTGGCAATCAGCCCCAGCATTTT
CDR3 protein: CASSMAGLGNQPQHF
V gene: TRBV12-3/TRBV12-4
J gene: TRBJ1-5
D gene: .
clone size: .

CDR3 DNA: TGCGCCAGCAGCCAAACGACAGCAACTAATGAAAAACTGTTTTTT
CDR3 protein: CASSQTTATNEKLFF
V gene: TRBV4-1
J gene: TRBJ1-4
D gene: .
clone size: .

CDR3 DNA: TGCGCCAGCCGGGGACAGCCGGGACTAGGGGAAGATACGCAGTATTTT
CDR3 protein: CASRGQPGLGEDTQYF
V gene: TRBV4-1
J gene: TRBJ2-3
D gene: .
clone size: .

CDR3 DNA: TGTGCCAGCAGCGCCTGGGACAGGCAAGAGACCCAGTACTTC
CDR3 protein: CASSAWDRQETQYF
V gene: TRBV5-5
J gene: TRBJ2-5
D gene: TRBD1
clone size: .

CDR3 DNA: TGTGCCAGCAGTGAATGGGCAGGGGATTCACCCCTCCACTTT
CDR3 protein: CASSEWAGDSPLHF
V gene: TRBV25-1
J gene: TRBJ1-6
D gene: .
clone size: .

CDR3 DNA: TGTGCCAGCAGTTTGCTGGACAGAACCTACGAGCAGTACTTC
CDR3 protein: CASSLLDRTYEQYF
V gene: TRBV27
J gene: TRBJ2-7
D gene: .
clone size: .

CDR3 DNA: TGTGCCAGCGGACCTGGGACCGCTGAAGCTTTCTTT
CDR3 protein: CASGPGTAEAFF
V gene: TRBV19
J gene: TRBJ1-1
D gene: .
clone size: .

CDR3 DNA: TGTGCCAGTAGTATCGGACAGGGGATCTACAATGAGCAGTTCTTC
CDR3 protein: CASSIGQGIYNEQFF
V gene: TRBV19
J gene: TRBJ2-1
D gene: TRBD1
clone size: few

CDR3 DNA: TGTGCCAGCAGTGGACTAGCGGGGATGGGTGAGCAGTTCTTC
CDR3 protein: CASSGLAGMGEQFF
V gene: TRBV28
J gene: TRBJ2-1
D gene: TRBD2
clone size: .

CDR3 DNA: TGTGCCAGCGGGGGGACAGCTAGCGGAGGAAACACCATATATTTT
CDR3 protein: CASGGTASGGNTIYF
V gene: TRBV2
J gene: TRBJ1-3
D gene: TRBD1
clone size: .

CDR3 DNA: TGTGCCAGCAGTACAGCGGGGGGAACTTACAATGAGCAGTTCTTC
CDR3 protein: CASSTAGGTYNEQFF
V gene: TRBV2
J gene: TRBJ2-1
D gene: TRBD2
clone size: few

CDR3 DNA: TGCAGTGCGTGGCCTGGGGATACGCAGTATTTT
CDR3 protein: CSAWPGDTQYF
V gene: TRBV20-1
J gene: TRBJ2-3
D gene: .
clone size: .

CDR3 DNA: TGTGCCAGCAGTTACGGACTAGGGGTCGATGAGCAGTTCTTC
CDR3 protein: CASSYGLGVDEQFF
V gene: TRBV6-5
J gene: TRBJ2-1
D gene: TRBD2
clone size: few

CDR3 DNA: TGTGCCAGCAGTGAAGCTTCGGGGACGATCTACGAGCAGTACTTC
CDR3 protein: CASSEASGTIYEQYF
V gene: TRBV2
J gene: TRBJ2-7
D gene: .
clone size: .

CDR3 DNA: TGTGCCAGCAGTTTTGCGACAGGGGGGGAACCGGGCACTGAAGCTTTCTTT
CDR3 protein: CASSFATGGEPGTEAFF
V gene: TRBV12-3/TRBV12-4
J gene: TRBJ1-1
D gene: TRBD1
clone size: .

CDR3 DNA: TGTGCCAGCAGTTTGCGAGGGGGCGGGTATTCACCCCTCCACTTT
CDR3 protein: CASSLRGGGYSPLHF
V gene: TRBV27
J gene: TRBJ1-6
D gene: TRBD1
clone size: .

CDR3 DNA: TGTGCCAGCAGTGAATTCGATGTAGACACTGAAGCTTTCTTT
CDR3 protein: CASSEFDVDTEAFF
V gene: TRBV6-1
J gene: TRBJ1-1
D gene: .
clone size: .

CDR3 DNA: TGCGCCAGCAGCCAAGGGGGCTCGGGCCCCTATGAGCAGTTCTTC
CDR3 protein: CASSQGGSGPYEQFF
V gene: TRBV4-1
J gene: TRBJ2-1
D gene: .
clone size: few

CDR3 DNA: TGTGTCAGCAGTTTCGGACAGCAGGGCTACGAGCAGTACTTC
CDR3 protein: CVSSFGQQGYEQYF
V gene: TRBV27
J gene: TRBJ2-7
D gene: .
clone size: .

CDR3 DNA: TGTGCCAGCAGCGATACAGGGGGCTGGACAGATACGCAGTATTTT
CDR3 protein: CASSDTGGWTDTQYF
V gene: TRBV9
J gene: TRBJ2-3
D gene: TRBD1
clone size: few

CDR3 DNA: TGTGCCAGCAGCTGGGGGCTGACAGGGGGAAACACCATATATTTT
CDR3 protein: CASSWGLTGGNTIYF
V gene: TRBV5-6
J gene: TRBJ1-3
D gene: TRBD1
clone size: .

CDR3 DNA: TGCAGCGTTAACCCCGGGGATGGCTACACCTTC
CDR3 protein: CSVNPGDGYTF
V gene: TRBV29-1
J gene: TRBJ1-2
D gene: .
clone size: .

CDR3 DNA: TGTGCCAGCAGCCTAGGCATCGGAGAGCAGTTCTTC
CDR3 protein: CASSLGIGEQFF
V gene: TRBV5-6
J gene: TRBJ2-1
D gene: .
clone size: .

CDR3 DNA: TGTGCCAGCAGTTATCCCGGGCCAGGGGGGAACACTGAAGCTTTCTTT
CDR3 protein: CASSYPGPGGNTEAFF
V gene: TRBV6-5
J gene: TRBJ1-1
D gene: TRBD1
clone size: .

CDR3 DNA: TGTGCCAGTAGTATAGTTTCGACAGGGAGGAGCAATCAGCCCCAGCATTTT
CDR3 protein: CASSIVSTGRSNQPQHF
V gene: TRBV19
J gene: TRBJ1-5
D gene: TRBD1
clone size: .

CDR3 DNA: TGCGCCAGCAGCCAAGTTGGGACAGGGCCTAATCAGCCCCAGCATTTT
CDR3 protein: CASSQVGTGPNQPQHF
V gene: TRBV4-1
J gene: TRBJ1-5
D gene: TRBD1
clone size: few

CDR3 DNA: TGTGCCAGCAGTCCCTCCCTCCCACTAGCGGGGGGTGGAACCGGGGAGCTGTTTTTT
CDR3 protein: CASSPSLPLAGGGTGELFF
V gene: TRBV27
J gene: TRBJ2-2
D gene: TRBD2
clone size: .

CDR3 DNA: TGTGCCAGCAGTAACCGACAGGCCGGCTCCTACAATGAGCAGTTCTTC
CDR3 protein: CASSNRQAGSYNEQFF
V gene: TRBV6-2/TRBV6-3
J gene: TRBJ2-1
D gene: .
clone size: .

CDR3 DNA: TGTGCCAGCAGCTTAGTAACTTCAGGGAGAGAGACCCAGTACTTC
CDR3 protein: CASSLVTSGRETQYF
V gene: TRBV7-9
J gene: TRBJ2-5
D gene: .
clone size: .

CDR3 DNA: TGTGCCACCGCGACAGGGGCGCAAGAGACCCAGTACTTC
CDR3 protein: CATATGAQETQYF
V gene: TRBV24-1
J gene: TRBJ2-5
D gene: TRBD1
clone size: .

CDR3 DNA: TGTGCCAGCAGCTTAGTTGGCAGAAGGAACACTGAAGCTTTCTTT
CDR3 protein: CASSLVGRRNTEAFF
V gene: TRBV7-9
J gene: TRBJ1-1
D gene: .
clone size: many

CDR3 DNA: TGTGCCAGCAGCACCCGGGACAGGGCTAGATTTCTCAATGAGCAGTTCTTC
CDR3 protein: CASSTRDRARFLNEQFF
V gene: TRBV11-1
J gene: TRBJ2-1
D gene: TRBD1
clone size: few

CDR3 DNA: TGTGCCATCCTCGGTCGTCTAGCGGGGGGGTTCAATGAGCAGTTCTTC
CDR3 protein: CAILGRLAGGFNEQFF
V gene: TRBV2
J gene: TRBJ2-1
D gene: TRBD2
clone size: few

CDR3 DNA: TGTGCCAGCAGTTTCCGGACAGGGGCTAGCACAGATACGCAGTATTTT
CDR3 protein: CASSFRTGASTDTQYF
V gene: TRBV12-3/TRBV12-4
J gene: TRBJ2-3
D gene: TRBD1
clone size: .

CDR3 DNA: TGTGCCACCCAACCCGGAGGCAACCTCTACGAGCAGTACTTC
CDR3 protein: CATQPGGNLYEQYF
V gene: TRBV7-9
J gene: TRBJ2-7
D gene: .
clone size: few

CDR3 DNA: TGTGCCAGCAGCCAAGCGTCCACCACAGATACGCAGTATTTT
CDR3 protein: CASSQASTTDTQYF
V gene: TRBV4-2
J gene: TRBJ2-3
D gene: .
clone size: few

CDR3 DNA: TGTGCCTGCAAAGGGCCTATGAACACTGAAGCTTTCTTT
CDR3 protein: CACKGPMNTEAFF
V gene: TRBV2
J gene: TRBJ1-1
D gene: .
clone size: .

CDR3 DNA: TGTGCCATCAGTACGGGACAGGGTCCTGGAAACACCATATATTTT
CDR3 protein: CAISTGQGPGNTIYF
V gene: TRBV10-3
J gene: TRBJ1-3
D gene: TRBD1
clone size: few

CDR3 DNA: TGTGCCAGCAGCCCGAATACCGGGACTAGCGGGGAGACCCAGTACTTC
CDR3 protein: CASSPNTGTSGETQYF
V gene: TRBV4-2
J gene: TRBJ2-5
D gene: TRBD2
clone size: .

CDR3 DNA: TGTGCCAGCAGTCCCGGGTCCCCTACCCTCTATGGCTACACCTTC
CDR3 protein: CASSPGSPTLYGYTF
V gene: TRBV12-3/TRBV12-4
J gene: TRBJ1-2
D gene: .
clone size: .

CDR3 DNA: TGTACCAGCAGTTTACAGCCCGACCTAATTACTGAAGCTTTCTTT
CDR3 protein: CTSSLQPDLITEAFF
V gene: TRBV28
J gene: TRBJ1-1
D gene: .
clone size: .

CDR3 DNA: TGTGCTAGTTCCAATGGGAGGGTCGAGCAGTACTTC
CDR3 protein: CASSNGRVEQYF
V gene: TRBV12-5
J gene: TRBJ2-7
D gene: TRBD2
clone size: few

CDR3 DNA: TGTGCCAGCAGCTTTACCTGGACAGATAAGAGGGAGACCCAGTACTTC
CDR3 protein: CASSFTWTDKRETQYF
V gene: TRBV7-9
J gene: TRBJ2-5
D gene: .
clone size: .

CDR3 DNA: TGTGCCAGCAGCCCCCATATAGCGGGGGGGCTGGGAACCGGGGAGCTGTTTTTT
CDR3 protein: CASSPHIAGGLGTGELFF
V gene: TRBV27
J gene: TRBJ2-2
D gene: TRBD2
clone size: .

CDR3 DNA: TGTGCCAGCAGCTTAATGAGGACAGCCTCTGAAAAACTGTTTTTT
CDR3 protein: CASSLMRTASEKLFF
V gene: TRBV7-6
J gene: TRBJ1-4
D gene: .
clone size: .

CDR3 DNA: TGTGCCAGCAGCCACCCCAATTACGGGGCAGGGGGCGCTGAGCAGTTCTTC
CDR3 protein: CASSHPNYGAGGAEQFF
V gene: TRBV7-6
J gene: TRBJ2-1
D gene: TRBD1
clone size: .

CDR3 DNA: TGTGCCAGCAGCGGGAGCGGGTTTTCCTACGAGCAGTACTTC
CDR3 protein: CASSGSGFSYEQYF
V gene: TRBV11-2
J gene: TRBJ2-7
D gene: .
clone size: .

CDR3 DNA: TGCGCCAGCAGCCACACGGACATTTCTAACTATGGCTACACCTTC
CDR3 protein: CASSHTDISNYGYTF
V gene: TRBV4-1
J gene: TRBJ1-2
D gene: .
clone size: few

CDR3 DNA: TGTGCCATCTCGGACAGCTCATATGGCTACACCTTC
CDR3 protein: CAISDSSYGYTF
V gene: TRBV6-6
J gene: TRBJ1-2
D gene: .
clone size: few

CDR3 DNA: TGTGCCAGCAGCGTAGGCACGGGGGGCCTTCAGCCCCAGCATTTT
CDR3 protein: CASSVGTGGLQPQHF
V gene: TRBV9
J gene: TRBJ1-5
D gene: .
clone size: .

CDR3 DNA: TGTGCCAGCAGTGAAGGCGGGGGCCCCCCCAATGAGCAGTTCTTC
CDR3 protein: CASSEGGGPPNEQFF
V gene: TRBV27
J gene: TRBJ2-1
D gene: .
clone size: .

CDR3 DNA: TGTGCCAGCAGCCAAGAAGGGGGTATTGGCAGGGGGGACACTGAAGCTTTCTTT
CDR3 protein: CASSQEGGIGRGDTEAFF
V gene: TRBV3-1
J gene: TRBJ1-1
D gene: TRBD1
clone size: few

CDR3 DNA: TGTGCCAGCAGCCATAGCGGGGGGGCCGTTGGTGAGCAGTTCTTC
CDR3 protein: CASSHSGGAVGEQFF
V gene: TRBV28
J gene: TRBJ2-1
D gene: TRBD2
clone size: .